What follows are 21 T cell receptor beta chains derived from one specimen sequenced in a study of early T cells in non-severe SARS-CoV-2 infection. TCRdb reprocessed the 5' RACE reads via MiXCR and lists one record per CDR3 protein. The sample includes some 91,000 distinct CDR3 sequences, around 10% of them seen just once. The sequences come from whole blood, collected at baseline. The receptors were gathered from an adult who was a healthcare worker with PCR-confirmed SARS-CoV-2 infection or an uninfected control (not recorded which).

V gene TRBV19 combines with J gene TRBJ2-3; D is possibly TRBD2 (6 bases). This CDR3 contains 13 residues. Germline assignment: CDR1 LNHDA and CDR2 SQIVND (reference sequence). Trimming cost V 5 bases and J 3 bases, with 9 bases left between them. This CDR3 is CASSYGGTDTQYF. The DNA of the CDR3 is TGTGCCAGTAGTTATGGGGGGACAGATACGCAGTATTTT.

This clonotype was found a few times. This chain uses TRBV2 with TRBJ2-3, with a weak D call TRBD1 (5 bases). The CDR3 extends over 12 amino acids. CDR1 is SNHLY and CDR2 is FYNNEI in the germline V gene. Trimming took 2 bases from V and 6 from J, leaving 6 bases between them. The CDR3 bases are TGTGCCAGCAGTGAATGGGGCGATACGCAGTATTTT. This codes for CASSEWGDTQYF.

This clonotype was seen only a few times. The chain has TRBV29-1 and TRBJ1-1, with a weak D call TRBD1 (6 bases). The CDR3 has 13 residues. The ends were cut back, 5 bases at V and 3 bases at J, with 13 bases in the middle. From germline, CDR1 is SQVTM and CDR2 ANQGSEA. CDR3 loop: CSVTGWGDTEAFF. In nucleotides, the CDR3 is TGCAGCGTTACAGGGTGGGGGGACACTGAAGCTTTCTTT.

In this sample, this clonotype turned up a few times. The chain combines TRBV6-6 with TRBJ1-1, with a weak D call TRBD1 (5 bases). Germline-derived CDR1 and CDR2 are MNHNY and SVGAGI (reference sequence). Trimming pared 0 bases from V and 4 bases from J, leaving 6 bases between. The CDR3 sequence is 13 residues long. The CDR3 nucleotides are TGTGCCAGCAGTTACTCCGGGGGCACTGAAGCTTTCTTT. This sequence encodes CASSYSGGTEAFF.

This clonotype was picked up a small number of times. This chain uses TRBV20-1 with TRBJ2-7; 10 positions agree with TRBD2. This CDR3 spans 15 amino acids. The germline gives CDR1 DFQATT, CDR2 SNEGSKA (reference sequence). With V trimmed by 3 bases and J by 4 bases, 9 bases remained unmatched. As DNA, the CDR3 is TGCAGTGCTAGGCCCAGCGGGGGGGCCGGATACGAGCAGTACTTC. Residues: CSARPSGGAGYEQYF.

This clonotype has a single count. The rearrangement uses TRBV2 and TRBJ1-1, with 8 bases that match TRBD1. This CDR3 region has 15 residues. Per the germline V gene, CDR1 is SNHLY and CDR2 is FYNNEI. V lost 10 bases, J lost 0 bases, and 10 bases stayed unmatched. CDR3 region: CATSCQGAMNTEAFF. CDR3 nucleotide sequence: TGTGCCACCTCATGTCAGGGGGCGATGAACACTGAAGCTTTCTTT. Full variable domain (rest looked up from reference TRBV2 and TRBJ1-1): EPEVTQTPSHQVTQMGQEVILRCVPISNHLYFYWYRQILGQKVEFLVSFYNNEISEKSEIFDDQFSVERPDGSNFTLKIRSTKLEDSAMYFCATSCQGAMNTEAFFGQGTRLTVV.

This clonotype was counted between two and nine times. The CDR3 loop is CASSSDSANEKLFF. In DNA, the CDR3 is TGTGCCAGCAGTTCTGATTCAGCTAATGAAAAACTGTTTTTT. The genes are TRBV2 and TRBJ1-4; D is ambiguous. Germline CDR1 is SNHLY and CDR2 is FYNNEI. The CDR3 is 14 amino acids. Trimming removed 5 bases at V and 3 bases at J, with 10 bases between.

A few counts support this clonotype. This rearrangement joins TRBV7-6 to TRBJ1-1, with TRBD1 identical over 8 bases. There are 14 residues in the CDR3. J was trimmed by 0 bases and V by 7 bases; bases with no gene match: 4. Germline assignment: CDR1 SGHVS and CDR2 FNYEAQ. The CDR3 DNA reads as TGTGCCAGCACCCAGGGGGCGTTGAACACTGAAGCTTTCTTT. As protein: CASTQGALNTEAFF.

This clonotype was counted many times. J is TRBJ1-3 and V is TRBV27; no firm D call. The CDR3 contains 14 residues. Germline V lookup: CDR1 MNHEY, CDR2 SMNVEV (reference sequence). Trimming took 7 bases from V and 8 from J, leaving 18 bases between them. In nucleotides, the CDR3 is TGTGCCAGCAAAAAATCTGGGATCGCGGACACCATATATTTT. It encodes CASKKSGIADTIYF.

By proportion, this clonotype is medium-sized. CDR3 in amino acids: CSVAQGAVNEQFF. The CDR3 DNA is TGCAGCGTTGCGCAGGGGGCCGTTAATGAGCAGTTCTTC. The chain uses TRBV29-1 and TRBJ2-1; 8 bases align to TRBD1. Trimming took 4 bases from V and 7 from J; bases not matched to a gene: 6. Germline values: CDR1 SQVTM, CDR2 ANQGSEA. The CDR3 has 13 residues.

The chain is built from TRBV7-2 and TRBJ2-3; D might be TRBD1 or TRBD2, each matching 6 bases. CDR3 length: 17 residues. The germline V gene encodes CDR1 SGHTA and CDR2 FQGNSA. Trimming removed 6 bases from V and 2 bases from J, with 21 bases in between. CDR3 sequence: CASRINWGAKNTDTQYF. CDR3 DNA: TGTGCCAGCAGAATCAATTGGGGGGCGAAGAACACAGATACGCAGTATTTT.

This clonotype was counted a few times. The CDR3 coding sequence is TGCAGCGTTGAAGATCAAGCGGGCAGGAGAAATGTGAACACTGAAGCTTTCTTT. Translation: CSVEDQAGRRNVNTEAFF. The chain combines TRBV29-1 with TRBJ1-1; no definite D call. CDR3 size: 18 residues. Germline V gives CDR1 SQVTM, CDR2 ANQGSEA. V gave up 0 bases and J gave up 0 bases, with 20 bases separating them.

There are a few counts of this clonotype. The chain uses TRBV4-3 and TRBJ2-1, with 11 nucleotides matching TRBD2. V dropped 6 bases and J dropped 9; count of bases not matched to a gene: 13. CDR1 is LGHNA, CDR2 YSLEER, per germline. The length of the CDR3 is 16 residues. CDR3 protein: CASRPSVAGGPGEQFF. The CDR3 DNA reads TGCGCCAGCAGACCAAGTGTAGCGGGAGGGCCGGGTGAGCAGTTCTTC.

The rearrangement links TRBV6-2 or TRBV6-3 to TRBJ1-1; tentatively, D is TRBD1 (6 bases). Germline values: CDR1 MNHEY, CDR2 SVGEGT. This CDR3 region has 14 residues. V was cut by 2 bases and J by 3 bases, with 10 bases left in between. CDR3 protein: CASSYAGGHTEAFF. The CDR3 bases are TGTGCCAGCAGTTACGCCGGGGGGCACACTGAAGCTTTCTTT.

The table lists this clonotype with many counts. The rearrangement uses TRBV29-1 and TRBJ1-2; D might be TRBD1 (5 bases). This CDR3 contains 13 residues. The V end lost 4 bases, the J end lost 6 bases, and 15 bases lay between the germline ends. The germline V gene encodes CDR1 SQVTM and CDR2 ANQGSEA. The CDR3 region has the DNA TGCAGCGTTGCCCTCAGGGAGACAGATGGCTACACCTTC. It yields the protein CSVALRETDGYTF. Full variable domain (rest looked up from reference TRBV29-1 and TRBJ1-2): SAVISQKPSRDICQRGTSLTIQCQVDSQVTMMFWYRQQPGQSLTLIATANQGSEATYESGFVIDKFPISRPNLTFSTLTVSNMSPEDSSIYLCSVALRETDGYTFGSGTRLTVV.

This clonotype appeared a few times. V gene TRBV2 combines with J gene TRBJ2-3, with D possibly TRBD2 on 6 matching bases. Trimming cost V 6 bases and J 2 bases, with 12 bases left between them. The CDR3 has 14 residues. Germline assignment: CDR1 SNHLY and CDR2 FYNNEI. CDR3 nucleotides: TGTGCCAGCAGGGCCGGCGGGGTCACAGATACGCAGTATTTT. Its translation: CASRAGGVTDTQYF. The full variable domain, in which reference TRBV2 and TRBJ2-3 provide the parts outside the CDR3, is EPEVTQTPSHQVTQMGQEVILRCVPISNHLYFYWYRQILGQKVEFLVSFYNNEISEKSEIFDDQFSVERPDGSNFTLKIRSTKLEDSAMYFCASRAGGVTDTQYFGPGTRLTVL.

This clonotype was recorded a few times. This sequence joins TRBV25-1 and TRBJ2-1; 7 bases line up with TRBD2. J lost 15 bases, V lost 5 bases, and 7 bases had no gene match. This CDR3 comprises 11 residues. Germline loops: CDR1 MGHDK, CDR2 SYGVNS. CDR3 sequence (DNA): TGTGCCAGCAGTCAACGGGAGGAACGGTTCTTC. Residues: CASSQREERFF. The full variable domain, in which reference TRBV25-1 and TRBJ2-1 provide the parts outside the CDR3, is EADIYQTPRYLVIGTGKKITLECSQTMGHDKMYWYQQDPGMELHLIHYSYGVNSTEKGDLSSESTVSRIRTEHFPLTLESARPSHTSQYLCASSQREERFFGPGTRLTVL.

This clonotype appeared many times. V usage is TRBV20-1 and J usage is TRBJ1-2; TRBD1 matches at 9 bases. The V segment lost 4 bases and the J segment 7 bases; nucleotides outside the gene matches: 7. In germline, CDR1 is DFQATT, CDR2 SNEGSKA (reference sequence). There are 13 residues in the CDR3. Written as DNA, the CDR3 is TGCAGTGCTACCGTGACAGGGGGTACTGGCTACACCTTC. The encoded protein is CSATVTGGTGYTF.

The rearrangement links TRBV6-5 to TRBJ2-4; no firm D call. Looked up from germline, CDR1 is MNHEY and CDR2 is SVGAGI. The CDR3 length is 14 residues. Trimming pared 4 bases from V and 2 bases from J, leaving 9 bases between. This CDR3 reads CASSCDRTKNIQYF. For the CDR3, the DNA is TGTGCCAGCAGTTGCGACCGGACCAAAAACATTCAGTACTTC.

This chain links TRBV27 with TRBJ2-7, with D perhaps matching TRBD1 (6 bases). Germline assignment: CDR1 MNHEY and CDR2 SMNVEV (reference sequence). The CDR3 spans 15 residues. V was shortened by 4 bases and J by 4 bases, with 17 bases between the two germline ends. In DNA form, the CDR3 reads TGTGCCAGCAGTTCCAAAAGGGGGTCGCATTACGAGCAGTACTTC. Translating it yields CASSSKRGSHYEQYF.

This clonotype was observed many times. The J gene is TRBJ1-4, the V gene TRBV4-3; a possible D gene is TRBD1 (6 bases). Germline V CDR1 and CDR2: LGHNA, YSLEER. The CDR3 has 20 amino acids. With 1 base removed from V and 0 bases from J, the gap between germline ends came to 21 bases. The CDR3 here is CASSQGPSGGANPTNEKLFF. Written as DNA, the CDR3 is TGCGCCAGCAGCCAAGGTCCTTCGGGGGGCGCAAATCCAACTAATGAAAAACTGTTTTTT.